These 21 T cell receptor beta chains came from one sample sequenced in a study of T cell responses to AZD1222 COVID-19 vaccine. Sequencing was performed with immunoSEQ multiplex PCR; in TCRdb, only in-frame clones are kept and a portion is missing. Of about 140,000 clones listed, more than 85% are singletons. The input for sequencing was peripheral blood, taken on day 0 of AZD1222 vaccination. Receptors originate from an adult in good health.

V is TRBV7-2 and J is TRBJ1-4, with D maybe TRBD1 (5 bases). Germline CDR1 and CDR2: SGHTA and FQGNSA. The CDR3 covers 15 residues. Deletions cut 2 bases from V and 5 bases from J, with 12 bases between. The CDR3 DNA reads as TGTGCCAGCAGCTTACAGGGTTGGGAGAATGAAAAACTGTTTTTT. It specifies CASSLQGWENEKLFF.

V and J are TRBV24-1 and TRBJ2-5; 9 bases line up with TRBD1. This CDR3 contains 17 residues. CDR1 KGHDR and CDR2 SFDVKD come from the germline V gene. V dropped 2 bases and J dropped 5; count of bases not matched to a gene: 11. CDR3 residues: CATSDWARDRVGETQYF. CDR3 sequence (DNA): TGTGCCACCAGTGATTGGGCCAGGGACAGGGTAGGGGAGACCCAGTACTTC.

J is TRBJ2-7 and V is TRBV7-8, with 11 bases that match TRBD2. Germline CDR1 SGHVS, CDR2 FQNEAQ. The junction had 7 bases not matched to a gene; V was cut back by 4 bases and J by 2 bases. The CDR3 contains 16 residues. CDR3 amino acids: CASSSELAGVTYEQYF. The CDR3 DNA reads TGTGCCAGCAGCTCAGAACTAGCGGGAGTGACCTACGAGCAGTACTTC.

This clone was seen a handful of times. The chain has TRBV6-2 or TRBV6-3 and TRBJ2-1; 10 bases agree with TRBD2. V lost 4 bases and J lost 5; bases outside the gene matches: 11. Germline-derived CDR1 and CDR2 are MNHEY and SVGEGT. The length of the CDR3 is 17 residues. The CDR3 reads CASSFYLAGEINNEQFF. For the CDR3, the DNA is TGTGCCAGCAGTTTTTACCTAGCGGGAGAGATCAACAATGAGCAGTTCTTC.

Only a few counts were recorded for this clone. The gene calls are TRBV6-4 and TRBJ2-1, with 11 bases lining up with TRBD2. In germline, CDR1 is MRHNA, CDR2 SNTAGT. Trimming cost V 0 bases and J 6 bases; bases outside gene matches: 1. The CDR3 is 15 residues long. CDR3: CASSDSLAGANEQFF. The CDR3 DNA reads TGTGCCAGCAGTGACTCACTAGCGGGAGCCAATGAGCAGTTCTTC.

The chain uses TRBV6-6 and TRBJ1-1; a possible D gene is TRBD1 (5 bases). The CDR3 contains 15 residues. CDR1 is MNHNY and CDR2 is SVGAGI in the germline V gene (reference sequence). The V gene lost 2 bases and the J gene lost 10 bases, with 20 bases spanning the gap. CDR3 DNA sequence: TGTGCCAGCAGTTACCCGGGACGGGGGGAGACGAGAGCTTTCTTT. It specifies CASSYPGRGETRAFF.

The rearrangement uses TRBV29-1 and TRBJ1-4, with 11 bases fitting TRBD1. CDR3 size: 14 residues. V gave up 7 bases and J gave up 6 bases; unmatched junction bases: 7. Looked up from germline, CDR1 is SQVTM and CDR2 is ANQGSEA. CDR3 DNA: TGCAGCGCTCGGACAGGGGGCAGGGATGAAAAACTGTTTTTT. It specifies CSARTGGRDEKLFF.

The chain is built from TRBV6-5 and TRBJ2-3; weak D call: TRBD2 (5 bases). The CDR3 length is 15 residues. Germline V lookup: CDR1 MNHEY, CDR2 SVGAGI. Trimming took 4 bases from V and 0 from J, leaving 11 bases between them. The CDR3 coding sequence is TGTGCCAGCAGTTCGACTATACCTAGCACAGATACGCAGTATTTT. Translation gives CASSSTIPSTDTQYF.

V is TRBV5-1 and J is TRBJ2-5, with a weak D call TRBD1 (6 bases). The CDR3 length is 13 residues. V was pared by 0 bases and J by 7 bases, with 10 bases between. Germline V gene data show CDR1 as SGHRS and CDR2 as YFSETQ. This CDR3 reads CASSLAGQSTQYF. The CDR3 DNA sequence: TGCGCCAGCAGCTTGGCTGGACAGTCGACCCAGTACTTC.

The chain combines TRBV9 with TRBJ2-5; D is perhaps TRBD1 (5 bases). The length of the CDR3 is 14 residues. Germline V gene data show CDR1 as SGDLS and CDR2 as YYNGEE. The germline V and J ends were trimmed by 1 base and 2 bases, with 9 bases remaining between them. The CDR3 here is CASSVSQGQETQYF. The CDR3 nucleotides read TGTGCCAGCAGCGTAAGTCAGGGTCAAGAGACCCAGTACTTC.

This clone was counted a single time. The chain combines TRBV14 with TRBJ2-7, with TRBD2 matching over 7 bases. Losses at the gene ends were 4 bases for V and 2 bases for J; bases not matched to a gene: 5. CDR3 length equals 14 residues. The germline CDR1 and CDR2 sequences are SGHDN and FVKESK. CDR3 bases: TGTGCCAGCAGCCGACGCGGGGGAACCTACGAGCAGTACTTC. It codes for CASSRRGGTYEQYF.

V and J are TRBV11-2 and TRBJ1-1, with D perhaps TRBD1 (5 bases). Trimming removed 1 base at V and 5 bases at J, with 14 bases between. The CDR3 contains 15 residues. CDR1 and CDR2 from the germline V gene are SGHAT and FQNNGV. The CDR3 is CASSLVWEGKTEAFF. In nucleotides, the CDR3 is TGTGCCAGCAGCTTAGTTTGGGAGGGGAAGACTGAAGCTTTCTTT.

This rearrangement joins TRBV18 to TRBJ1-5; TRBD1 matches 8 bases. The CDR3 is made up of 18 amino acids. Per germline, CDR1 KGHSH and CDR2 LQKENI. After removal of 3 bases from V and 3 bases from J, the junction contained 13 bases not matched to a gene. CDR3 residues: CASSPVGYGTGDNQPQHF. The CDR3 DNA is TGTGCCAGCTCACCCGTCGGATATGGGACAGGCGACAATCAGCCCCAGCATTTT.

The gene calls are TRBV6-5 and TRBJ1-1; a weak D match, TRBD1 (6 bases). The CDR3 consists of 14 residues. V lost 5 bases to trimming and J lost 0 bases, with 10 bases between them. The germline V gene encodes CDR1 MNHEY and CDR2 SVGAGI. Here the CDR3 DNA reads TGTGCCAGCAGTACCAGGGGCGTGAACACTGAAGCTTTCTTT. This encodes CASSTRGVNTEAFF.

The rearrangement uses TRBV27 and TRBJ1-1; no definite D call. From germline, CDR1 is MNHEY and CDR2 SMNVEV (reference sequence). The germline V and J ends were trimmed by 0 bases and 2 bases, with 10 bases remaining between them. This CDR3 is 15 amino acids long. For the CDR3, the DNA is TGTGCCAGCAGTTTATCGACGGGAGGTAACACTGAAGCTTTCTTT. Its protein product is CASSLSTGGNTEAFF.

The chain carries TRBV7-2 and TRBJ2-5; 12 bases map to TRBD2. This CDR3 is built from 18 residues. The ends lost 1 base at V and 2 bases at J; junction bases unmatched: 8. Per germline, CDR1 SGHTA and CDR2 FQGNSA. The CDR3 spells CASSLVSLAGGGQETQYF. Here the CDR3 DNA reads TGTGCCAGCAGCTTAGTGTCGCTAGCGGGAGGGGGGCAAGAGACCCAGTACTTC.

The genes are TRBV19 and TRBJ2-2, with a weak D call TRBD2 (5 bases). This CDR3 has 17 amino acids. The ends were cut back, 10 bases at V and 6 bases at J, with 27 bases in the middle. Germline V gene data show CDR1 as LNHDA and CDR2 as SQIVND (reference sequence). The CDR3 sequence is CATSNGPSRGLAGELFF. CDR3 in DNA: TGTGCCACCTCGAACGGGCCGAGTCGGGGTCTCGCCGGGGAGCTGTTTTTT.

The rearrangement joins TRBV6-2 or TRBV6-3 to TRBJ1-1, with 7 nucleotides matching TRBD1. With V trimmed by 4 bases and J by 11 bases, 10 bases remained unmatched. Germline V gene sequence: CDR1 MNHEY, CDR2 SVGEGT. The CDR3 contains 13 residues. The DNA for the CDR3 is TGTGCCAGCAGTTTTCGACAGGGCGTAGGGGCTTTCTTT. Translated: CASSFRQGVGAFF.

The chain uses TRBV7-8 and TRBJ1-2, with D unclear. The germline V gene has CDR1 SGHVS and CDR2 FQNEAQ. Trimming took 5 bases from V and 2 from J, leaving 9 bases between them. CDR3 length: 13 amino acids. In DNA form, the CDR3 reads TGTGCCAGCAGCAACGACCCGAACTATGGCTACACCTTC. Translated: CASSNDPNYGYTF. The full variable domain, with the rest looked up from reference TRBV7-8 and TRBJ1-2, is GAGVSQSPRYKVAKRGQDVALRCDPISGHVSLFWYQQALGQGPEFLTYFQNEAQLDKSGLPSDRFFAERPEGSVSTLKIQRTQQEDSAVYLCASSNDPNYGYTFGSGTRLTVV.

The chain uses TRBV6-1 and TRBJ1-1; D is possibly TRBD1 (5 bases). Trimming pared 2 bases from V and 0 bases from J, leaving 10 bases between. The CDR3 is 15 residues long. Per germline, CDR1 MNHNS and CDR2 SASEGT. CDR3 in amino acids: CASSEMGDLNTEAFF. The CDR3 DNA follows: TGTGCCAGCAGTGAAATGGGGGATTTGAACACTGAAGCTTTCTTT.

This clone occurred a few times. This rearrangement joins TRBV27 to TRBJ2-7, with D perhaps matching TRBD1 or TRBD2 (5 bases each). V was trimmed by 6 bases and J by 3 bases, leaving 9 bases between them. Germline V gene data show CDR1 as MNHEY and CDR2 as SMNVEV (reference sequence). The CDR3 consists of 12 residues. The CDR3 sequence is CASRGPNYEQYF. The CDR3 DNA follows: TGTGCCAGCAGGGGACCTAACTACGAGCAGTACTTC.